This paragraph covers one T cell receptor beta chain sequence. These data belong to a study of cytomegalovirus exposure and HLA in healthy donors. Primers: 60 Vbeta forward and 13 Jbeta reverse. TCRdb keeps only in-frame clones here, not all; method: immunoSEQ multiplex PCR. The table includes 30,000 to 40,000 clones, around 82% detected once. The CDR3 length is 18 residues. The trim removed 2 bases at V and 3 bases at J, leaving 8 bases unmatched. The germline gives CDR1 SGHTA, CDR2 FQGNSA. The J gene is TRBJ2-5, the V gene TRBV7-2, with 14 nucleotides matching TRBD2. The sequence was obtained from a woman aged 18 to 35 in good health and CMV-seropositive. Specimen: PBMCs. CDR3 nucleotide sequence: TGTGCCAGCAGCTTACTCCCGACTAGCGGGGGGGCTGAAGAGACCCAGTACTTC. It specifies CASSLLPTSGGAEETQYF.